Presented here are 24 T cell receptor beta chains from one specimen sequenced in a study of lymphopenia after photon versus proton radiotherapy. Profiling relied on immunoSEQ multiplex PCR, and the TCRdb table lists in-frame clones only, not all of them. The table lists tens of thousands of clones, around 90% of them singletons, with more than 10% in the top ten. Specimen: peripheral blood, collected from a patient treated with proton-based radiotherapy. These receptor sequences come from a man older than 75 with esophageal cancer.

The chain has TRBV19 and TRBJ1-1, with a weak D call TRBD1 (5 bases). Germline-derived CDR1 and CDR2 are LNHDA and SQIVND (reference sequence). V was cut by 7 bases and J by 1 base, with 13 bases left in between. The CDR3 length is 14 residues. CDR3 DNA sequence: TGTGCCAGTACGAGCGGACAATCGAACACTGAAGCTTTCTTT. The encoded protein is CASTSGQSNTEAFF.

This chain uses TRBV7-9 with TRBJ2-2; TRBD1 might be the D (6 bases). Per the germline V gene, CDR1 is SEHNR and CDR2 is FQNEAQ (reference sequence). The CDR3 has 15 residues. V was cut by 8 bases and J by 6 bases, with 19 bases left in between. The CDR3 reads CASWARTELSGELFF. The DNA for the CDR3 is TGTGCCAGCTGGGCGAGGACAGAACTATCCGGGGAGCTGTTTTTT.

This clone turned up a few times. This chain links TRBV4-3 with TRBJ2-7, with 10 bases that match TRBD2. V shed 0 bases, J shed 3 bases, and the junction held 5 bases outside the gene matches. Germline V gene sequence: CDR1 LGHNA, CDR2 YSLEER. CDR3 size: 16 residues. CDR3 region: CASSQEGTSAVYEQYF. For the CDR3, the DNA is TGCGCCAGCAGCCAAGAGGGGACTAGCGCGGTCTACGAGCAGTACTTC.

This chain uses TRBV6-5 with TRBJ1-5, with a tentative D call TRBD1 (5 bases). Trimming took off 7 bases at V and 0 bases at J, with 13 bases between the two ends. This CDR3 contains 15 residues. Germline CDR1 and CDR2: MNHEY and SVGAGI. The CDR3 region is CASIKRQSSNQPQHF. The DNA for the CDR3 is TGTGCCAGCATTAAACGACAGAGTAGCAATCAGCCCCAGCATTTT.

This chain joins TRBV27 and TRBJ2-5; D may be TRBD2 (6 bases). V was shortened by 1 base and J by 1 base, with 13 bases between the two germline ends. This CDR3 contains 16 residues. Germline V gene data show CDR1 as MNHEY and CDR2 as SMNVEV (reference sequence). CDR3 bases: TGTGCCAGCAGTTTATTCACCCTTAGCGGCCAAGAGACCCAGTACTTC. Translation gives CASSLFTLSGQETQYF.

This clone was found a few times. The V call is TRBV11-2, the J call TRBJ2-3; 8 nucleotides line up with TRBD1. V shed 3 bases and J 1 base; nucleotides not matched to a gene: 6. Germline-derived CDR1 and CDR2 are SGHAT and FQNNGV. The CDR3 is made up of 16 amino acids. Here the CDR3 DNA reads TGTGCCAGCAGCTTGCACCAGGGGGCAGGCACAGATACGCAGTATTTT. It is translated as CASSLHQGAGTDTQYF.

The chain is built from TRBV18 and TRBJ1-1; 9 nucleotides agree with TRBD1. The CDR3 sequence is 16 residues long. V lost 4 bases to trimming and J lost 6 bases; unmatched junction nucleotides: 12. The germline CDR1 and CDR2 sequences are KGHSH and LQKENI. The CDR3 reads CASSRGTGLKGAEAFF. CDR3 DNA sequence: TGTGCCAGCTCACGCGGGACAGGGCTAAAAGGTGCTGAAGCTTTCTTT.

J is TRBJ2-5 and V is TRBV30; D is uncertain. Deletions cut 0 bases from V and 5 bases from J, with 10 bases between. Germline V gene data show CDR1 as GTSNPN and CDR2 as SVGIG (reference sequence). CDR3 size: 13 residues. The CDR3, as DNA: TGTGCCTGGAGTGTACGTAGGGCGGAGACCCAGTACTTC. This sequence encodes CAWSVRRAETQYF.

This rearrangement joins TRBV18 to TRBJ2-1; possibly TRBD1 for D (6 bases). The CDR3 covers 16 residues. Germline CDR1 is KGHSH and CDR2 is LQKENI. V dropped 6 bases and J dropped 3 bases, with 18 bases sitting between them. This CDR3 is CASSPLPGAIYNEQFF. As DNA, the CDR3 is TGTGCCAGCTCGCCCCTCCCAGGGGCGATCTACAATGAGCAGTTCTTC.

Remarks on this clone: A read error may produce the germline difference seen at one junction end. V is TRBV7-7 and J is TRBJ1-1; D is undetermined. From germline, CDR1 is SSHAT and CDR2 FNYEAQ (reference sequence). The CDR3 extends over 13 amino acids. CDR3 residues: CASSWRQNTEAFF. CDR3 nucleotides: TGTGCTAGCAGTTGGAGACAGAACACTGAAGCTTTCTTT.

The V and J genes are TRBV5-5 and TRBJ1-2; D remains unclear. This CDR3 has 15 amino acids. Germline CDR1 and CDR2: SGHKS and YYEKEE (reference sequence). V shed 1 base and J shed 0 bases, with 10 bases lying between them. Written as DNA, the CDR3 is TGTGCCAGCAGCTTGCCGGGCCGAACTAACTATGGCTACACCTTC. Protein sequence: CASSLPGRTNYGYTF.

The chain combines TRBV7-2 with TRBJ2-5; 8 bases line up with TRBD1. Germline assignment: CDR1 SGHTA and CDR2 FQGNSA. V was pared by 9 bases and J by 4 bases, with 10 bases of the junction left unmatched. This CDR3 is 14 amino acids long. The CDR3 sequence: CASKAQGALETQYF. In DNA form, the CDR3 reads TGTGCCAGTAAAGCTCAGGGGGCTTTAGAGACCCAGTACTTC. Variable domain in full (rest from reference TRBV7-2 and TRBJ2-5): GAGVSQSPSNKVTEKGKDVELRCDPISGHTALYWYRQSLGQGLEFLIYFQGNSAPDKSGLPSDRFSAERTGGSVSTLTIQRTQQEDSAVYLCASKAQGALETQYFGPGTRLLVL.

The CDR3 DNA is TGTGCTAGTGGTTTGGCCCCCCGTTCCTACGAGCAGTACTTC. As protein: CASGLAPRSYEQYF. The chain joins TRBV12-5 to TRBJ2-7; D call uncertain. Trimming stripped 1 base from V and 1 base from J, with 8 bases between. CDR1 and CDR2 (germline): LGHNT, FRNRAP. The CDR3 is 14 residues long.

This chain joins TRBV29-1 and TRBJ2-2, with 9 positions matching TRBD1. The V gene's germline CDR1 is SQVTM and CDR2 ANQGSEA. The CDR3 has 12 amino acids. V was pared by 6 bases and J by 6 bases, with 2 bases of the junction left unmatched. The CDR3, as DNA: TGCAGCGTGGGACAGGGCGCCGGGGAGCTGTTTTTT. Its translation is CSVGQGAGELFF.

The chain carries TRBV5-1 and TRBJ2-3, with 7 bases lining up with TRBD2. The CDR3 covers 13 residues. CDR1 and CDR2 (germline): SGHRS, YFSETQ. Losses at the gene ends were 4 bases for V and 4 bases for J; bases not matched to a gene: 3. The CDR3 protein is CASSRTSSDTQYF. CDR3 coding DNA: TGCGCCAGCAGCCGGACTAGTTCAGATACGCAGTATTTT.

The chain links TRBV7-2 to TRBJ2-5, with D perhaps TRBD2 (5 bases). The CDR3 runs to 14 residues. The V gene's germline CDR1 is SGHTA and CDR2 FQGNSA. V shed 3 bases and J shed 1 base, with 9 bases lying between them. Here the CDR3 reads CASSFRGPQETQYF. CDR3 coding DNA: TGTGCCAGCAGCTTTAGAGGGCCCCAAGAGACCCAGTACTTC.

This clone was picked up one time. The rearrangement links TRBV27 to TRBJ2-7; D gene ambiguous. The CDR3 spans 14 residues. Between the trimmed V and J ends, which lost 1 base and 3 bases, there was a span of 10 bases. Germline CDR1 is MNHEY and CDR2 is SMNVEV (reference sequence). The CDR3 region is CASSLYENYYEQYF. CDR3 nucleotides: TGTGCCAGCAGTTTATACGAGAATTACTACGAGCAGTACTTC.

This chain joins TRBV30 and TRBJ2-5; the D gene is possibly TRBD2 (6 bases). The germline CDR1 and CDR2 sequences are GTSNPN and SVGIG (reference sequence). The CDR3 is made up of 13 amino acids. Deletions cut 4 bases from V and 7 bases from J, with 16 bases between. Here the CDR3 reads CAWTPASGVTQYF. The DNA of the CDR3 is TGTGCCTGGACCCCGGCCTCGGGGGTGACCCAGTACTTC.

This clone was picked up one time. The J gene is TRBJ1-1, the V gene TRBV10-3; D not resolved. In germline, CDR1 is ENHRY, CDR2 SYGVKD. Trimming cost V 0 bases and J 8 bases, with 13 bases left between them. The CDR3 covers 14 residues. The CDR3 region has the DNA TGTGCCATCAGTGAGTCCAATACTCACCGAGAAGCTTTCTTT. Residues: CAISESNTHREAFF.

This chain links TRBV6-6 with TRBJ2-2; 8 bases fit TRBD2. V was pared by 6 bases and J by 5 bases, with 5 bases of the junction left unmatched. The CDR3 is made up of 14 amino acids. Germline V CDR1 and CDR2: MNHNY, SVGAGI (reference sequence). The DNA of the CDR3 is TGTGCCAGCAGAAAAGCGGGGGAAACCGGGGAGCTGTTTTTT. This translates into CASRKAGETGELFF.

The J gene is TRBJ1-5, the V gene TRBV6-6; D call uncertain. The V end was cut by 7 bases, the J end by 7 bases, with 11 bases between. Germline V gene lookup returns CDR1 MNHNY and CDR2 SVGAGI (reference sequence). CDR3 length equals 12 residues. For the CDR3, the DNA is TGTGCCAGCATGGTAGGCCGGCAGCCCCAGCATTTT. This gives the protein CASMVGRQPQHF.

A remark on this clone: Mismatch with germline at one junction end may stem from a read error. The chain combines TRBV7-7 with TRBJ2-1; the D gene is possibly TRBD1 (6 bases). Per germline, CDR1 SSHAT and CDR2 FNYEAQ (reference sequence). The CDR3 has 15 amino acids. The CDR3 loop reads CASSPRTATYNDQFF. The CDR3 nucleotides read TGTGCCAGCAGCCCAAGGACAGCGACCTACAATGATCAGTTCTTC.

Details on this clone: The DNA is left out, because the CDR3 cannot be placed on it with certainty; the CDR3 is given as TCRdb lists it. The chain combines TRBV4-1 with TRBJ2-2; the D call in the table, TRBD2, was not verified against the DNA. The CDR3 has 21 amino acids, counting both end residues. Germline V CDR1 and CDR2: MGHRA, YSYEKL. The CDR3: CASSQDFAGGSAVAEHRGAVF.

This clone was counted only a few times. The genes are TRBV15 and TRBJ1-4, with D hard to call. CDR3 length: 15 amino acids. The germline V and J ends were trimmed by 5 bases and 0 bases, with 10 bases remaining between them. Germline CDR1 reads LNHNV; CDR2 reads YYDKDF (reference sequence). Written as DNA, the CDR3 is TGTGCCACCAGCGGAGGCCAAGCAACTAATGAAAAACTGTTTTTT. It is translated as CATSGGQATNEKLFF.